This T cell receptor beta chain is from a study of T cells in Graves' hyperthyroidism and ophthalmopathy. For the study at large: It was at initial diagnosis, before any treatment, that peripheral blood was collected.

The study, taken as a whole, reports: Researchers report that a 13 V-J model separated ophthalmopathy from stable hyperthyroidism. In blood, most of the thyroid clonotypes expanded above 0.001 were also present.

There were TCR beta CDR3 regions amplified from RNA transcripts. HTBI primers were employed in a first-round RT-PCR of the TCR CDR3. TCRdb analysed the multiplex PCR reads with MiXCR anew, one entry per CDR3 protein. This table holds more than 300,000 distinct CDR3 sequences, 11% to 15% found once. Uncontrolled infection, other autoimmune disease, pregnancy and lactation each barred patients from inclusion. Ten or more counts support this clonotype. Antigen unknown. The CDR3 has 14 amino acids. V was cut by 3 bases and J by 4 bases, with 11 bases left in between. The V call is TRBV12-3 or TRBV12-4, the J call TRBJ2-3; D may be TRBD2 (5 bases). Source material: blood. The source of this sequence is a woman aged 55-70 years with Graves' hyperthyroidism. The DNA of the CDR3 is TGTGCCAGCAGTTTTGGCCCGGGGTCAGATACGCAGTATTTT. Residues: CASSFGPGSDTQYF.